These T cell receptor beta chains were read from a single sample in a study of response to subunit inactivated influenza vaccine. TCRdb re-called the RT-PCR reads through MiXCR, storing one row per CDR3 protein. The sample records more than 700,000 distinct CDR3 sequences, 21% being singletons. This specimen consisted of PBMCs from blood, obtained more than 4 days after vaccination. The receptors originated from a man aged 45-65 years who received an inactivated influenza vaccine. CDR3s include the opening cysteine and the closing phenylalanine or tryptophan. A D gene is named only where the DNA matches it firmly. Where a row states a size, it is once, few, many or the class of an expanded clone; other rows omit it.

>TRBJ2-4|few|NA|14|TRBV7-9
CASSSLDGENIQYF
TGTGCCAGCAGCTCCCTAGACGGTGAAAACATTCAGTACTTC
>TRBJ2-3|NA|NA|17|TRBV6-1
CASKLGRLGAPTDTQYF
TGTGCCAGCAAACTCGGGCGTCTAGGGGCCCCCACAGATACGCAGTATTTT
>TRBJ1-3|few|NA|13|TRBV4-1
CASSQVVENTIYF
TGCGCCAGCAGCCAAGTAGTCGAGAACACCATATATTTT
>TRBJ2-1|NA|NA|15|TRBV2
CASSRMVAATGEQFF
TGTGCCAGCAGCCGGATGGTTGCGGCTACAGGGGAGCAGTTCTTC
>TRBJ2-1|NA|NA|12|TRBV3-1
CASSQAGSEQFF
TGTGCCAGCAGCCAAGCTGGGAGTGAGCAGTTCTTC
>TRBJ1-1|NA|TRBD1|15|TRBV9
CASSEGTGMNTEAFF
TGTGCCAGCAGCGAGGGGACAGGAATGAACACTGAAGCTTTCTTT
>TRBJ2-2|NA|TRBD2|17|TRBV27
CASSFLASGTPTGELFF
TGTGCCAGCAGTTTTTTGGCTAGCGGGACTCCCACCGGGGAGCTGTTTTTT
>TRBJ2-1|NA|NA|15|TRBV30
CAFPGRHSLYNEQFF
TGTGCCTTCCCGGGTCGCCATTCGTTGTACAATGAGCAGTTCTTC
>TRBJ2-1|NA|NA|15|TRBV27
CASSPRGSAYNEQFF
TGTGCCAGCAGTCCGAGGGGGAGCGCTTACAATGAGCAGTTCTTC
>TRBJ2-7|many|NA|14|TRBV6-5
CASSYGDGPYEQYF
TGTGCCAGCAGTTACGGGGACGGTCCCTACGAGCAGTACTTC
>TRBJ2-2|few|NA|13|TRBV5-1
CASSLESLGELFF
TGCGCCAGCAGCTTGGAGTCCCTCGGGGAGCTGTTTTTT
>TRBJ1-5|NA|NA|14|TRBV6-2/TRBV6-3
CASGRGTGNQPQHF
TGTGCCAGCGGCCGGGGAACTGGCAATCAGCCCCAGCATTTT
>TRBJ2-7|many|NA|15|TRBV5-1
CASSAMTGPNYEQYF
TGCGCCAGCAGCGCCATGACCGGGCCTAACTACGAGCAGTACTTC
>TRBJ2-7|few|NA|15|TRBV20-1
CSARQIGGERYEQYF
TGCAGTGCTAGGCAGATAGGGGGGGAAAGGTACGAGCAGTACTTC
>TRBJ2-5|NA|TRBD2|15|TRBV30
CAWSAWGLAGETQYF
TGTGCCTGGAGCGCGTGGGGACTAGCGGGAGAGACCCAGTACTTC